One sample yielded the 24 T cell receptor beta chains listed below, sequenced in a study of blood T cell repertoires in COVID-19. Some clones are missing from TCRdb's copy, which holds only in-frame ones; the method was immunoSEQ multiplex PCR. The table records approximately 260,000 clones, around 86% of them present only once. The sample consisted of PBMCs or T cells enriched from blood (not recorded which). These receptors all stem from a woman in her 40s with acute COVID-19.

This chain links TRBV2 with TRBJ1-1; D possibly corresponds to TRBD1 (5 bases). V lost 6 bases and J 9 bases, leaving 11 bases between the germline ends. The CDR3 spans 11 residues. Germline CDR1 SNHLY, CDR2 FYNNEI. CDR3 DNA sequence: TGTGCCAGCAGGGGGGGGTTGAAAGCTTTCTTT. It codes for CASRGGLKAFF.

CDR3 DNA: TGTGCCAGCAGCGGGACAGGGGTCGGGCAAGAGACCCAGTACTTC. Protein product: CASSGTGVGQETQYF. The rearrangement links TRBV5-6 to TRBJ2-5, with 10 bases fitting TRBD1. V was clipped by 4 bases and J by 2 bases; unmatched bases: 5. Germline V gene lookup returns CDR1 SGHDT and CDR2 YYEEEE. This CDR3 is built from 15 residues.

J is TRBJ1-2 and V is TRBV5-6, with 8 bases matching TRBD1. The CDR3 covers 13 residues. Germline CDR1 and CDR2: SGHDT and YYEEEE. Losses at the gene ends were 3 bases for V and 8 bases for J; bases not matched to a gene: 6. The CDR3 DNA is TGTGCCAGCAGCTCCACAGGGGGTGAAGGCTACACCTTC. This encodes CASSSTGGEGYTF. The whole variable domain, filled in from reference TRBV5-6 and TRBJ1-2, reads DAGVTQSPTHLIKTRGQQVTLRCSPKSGHDTVSWYQQALGQGPQFIFQYYEEEERQRGNFPDRFSGHQFPNYSSELNVNALLLGDSALYLCASSSTGGEGYTFGSGTRLTVV.

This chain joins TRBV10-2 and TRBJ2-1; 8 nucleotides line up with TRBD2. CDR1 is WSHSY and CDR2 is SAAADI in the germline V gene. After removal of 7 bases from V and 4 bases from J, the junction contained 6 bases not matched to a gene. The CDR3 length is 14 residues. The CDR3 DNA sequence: TGCGCCAGCACCTTAGCGGGACTATACAATGAGCAGTTCTTC. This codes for CASTLAGLYNEQFF.

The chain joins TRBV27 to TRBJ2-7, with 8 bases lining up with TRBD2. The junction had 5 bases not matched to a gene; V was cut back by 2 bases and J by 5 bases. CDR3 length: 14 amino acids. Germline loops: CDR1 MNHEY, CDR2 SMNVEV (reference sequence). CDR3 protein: CASSLSGSDNEQYF. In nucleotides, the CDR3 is TGTGCCAGCAGTTTAAGCGGGAGCGATAACGAGCAGTACTTC.

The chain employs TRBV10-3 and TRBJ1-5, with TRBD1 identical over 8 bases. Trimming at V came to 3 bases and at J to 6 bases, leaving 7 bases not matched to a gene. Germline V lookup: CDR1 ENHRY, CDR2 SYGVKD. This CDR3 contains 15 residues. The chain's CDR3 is CAISDDRGGVQPQHF. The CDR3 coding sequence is TGTGCCATCAGTGACGACAGGGGTGGGGTTCAGCCCCAGCATTTT.

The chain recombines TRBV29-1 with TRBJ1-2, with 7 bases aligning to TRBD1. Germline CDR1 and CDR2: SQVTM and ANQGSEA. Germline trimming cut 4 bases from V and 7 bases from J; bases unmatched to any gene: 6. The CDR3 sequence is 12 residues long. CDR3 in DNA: TGCAGCGTTGCTGACAGGGATGGTGGCTACACCTTC. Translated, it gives CSVADRDGGYTF.

CDR3 in amino acids: CATTLEGAQGYTF. In DNA form, the CDR3 reads TGTGCCACCACCTTGGAAGGAGCTCAAGGCTACACCTTC. V and J are TRBV2 and TRBJ1-2; D remains unclear. The germline V gene encodes CDR1 SNHLY and CDR2 FYNNEI. CDR3 length: 13 residues. V lost 10 bases and J 8 bases, leaving 20 bases between the germline ends.

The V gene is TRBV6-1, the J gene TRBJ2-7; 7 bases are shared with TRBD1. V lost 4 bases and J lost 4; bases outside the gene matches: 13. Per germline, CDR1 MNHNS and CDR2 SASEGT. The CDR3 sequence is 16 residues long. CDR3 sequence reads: CASSAPRGTLVYEQYF. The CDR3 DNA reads TGTGCCAGCAGTGCCCCCAGGGGGACATTGGTATACGAGCAGTACTTC.

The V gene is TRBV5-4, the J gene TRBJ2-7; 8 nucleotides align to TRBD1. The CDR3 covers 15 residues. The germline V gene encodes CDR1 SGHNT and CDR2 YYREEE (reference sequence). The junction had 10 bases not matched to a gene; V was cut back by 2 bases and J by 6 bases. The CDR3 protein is CASSFSPRTGSEQYF. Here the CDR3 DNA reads TGTGCCAGCAGCTTCTCCCCCAGGACAGGGAGCGAGCAGTACTTC.

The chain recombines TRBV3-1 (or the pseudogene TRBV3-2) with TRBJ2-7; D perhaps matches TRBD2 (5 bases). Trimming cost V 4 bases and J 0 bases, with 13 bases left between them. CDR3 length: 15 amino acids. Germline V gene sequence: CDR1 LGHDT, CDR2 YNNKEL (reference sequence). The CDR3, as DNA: TGTGCCAGCAGCCCCCCGGGGAGACGCTCCTACGAGCAGTACTTC. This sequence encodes CASSPPGRRSYEQYF.

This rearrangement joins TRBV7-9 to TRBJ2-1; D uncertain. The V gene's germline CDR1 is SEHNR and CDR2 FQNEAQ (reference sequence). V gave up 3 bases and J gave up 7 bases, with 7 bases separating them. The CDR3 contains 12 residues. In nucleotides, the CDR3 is TGTGCCAGCAGCTTGGTACAGAATGAGCAGTTCTTC. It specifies CASSLVQNEQFF.

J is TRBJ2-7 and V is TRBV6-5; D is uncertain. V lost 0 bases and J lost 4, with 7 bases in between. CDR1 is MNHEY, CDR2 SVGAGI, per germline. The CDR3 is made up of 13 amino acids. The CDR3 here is CASSYSNFYEQYF. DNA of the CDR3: TGTGCCAGCAGTTACTCCAATTTTTACGAGCAGTACTTC.

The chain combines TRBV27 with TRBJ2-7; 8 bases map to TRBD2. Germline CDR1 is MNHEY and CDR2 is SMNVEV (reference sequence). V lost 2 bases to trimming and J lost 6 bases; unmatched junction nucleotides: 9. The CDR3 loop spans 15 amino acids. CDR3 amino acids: CASSLGYGRVAEQYF. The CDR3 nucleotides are TGTGCCAGCAGTTTAGGGTACGGGAGGGTGGCCGAGCAGTACTTC.

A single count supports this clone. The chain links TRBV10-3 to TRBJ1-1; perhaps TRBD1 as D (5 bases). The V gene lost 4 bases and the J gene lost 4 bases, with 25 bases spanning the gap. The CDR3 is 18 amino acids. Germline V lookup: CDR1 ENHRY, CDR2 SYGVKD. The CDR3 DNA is TGTGCCATCAGTGCAAGATCAGGGCCCGCCGGTGCGAGCACTGAAGCTTTCTTT. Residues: CAISARSGPAGASTEAFF.

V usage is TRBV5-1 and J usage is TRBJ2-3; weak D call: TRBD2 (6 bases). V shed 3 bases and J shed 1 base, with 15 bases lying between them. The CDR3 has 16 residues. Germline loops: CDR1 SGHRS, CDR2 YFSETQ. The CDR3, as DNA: TGCGCCAGCAGCTCGGAGGGGAGGCCCGGCACAGATACGCAGTATTTT. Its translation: CASSSEGRPGTDTQYF.

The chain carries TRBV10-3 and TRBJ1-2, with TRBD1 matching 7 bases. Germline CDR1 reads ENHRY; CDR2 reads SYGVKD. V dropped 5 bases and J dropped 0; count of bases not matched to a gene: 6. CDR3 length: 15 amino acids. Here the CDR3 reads CAISTRTGANYGYTF. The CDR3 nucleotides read TGTGCCATCAGTACACGGACAGGAGCTAACTATGGCTACACCTTC.

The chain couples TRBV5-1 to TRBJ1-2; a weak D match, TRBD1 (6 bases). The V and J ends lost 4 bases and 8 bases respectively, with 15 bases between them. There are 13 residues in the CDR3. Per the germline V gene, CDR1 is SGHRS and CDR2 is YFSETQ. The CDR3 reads CASSLNRVRGYTF. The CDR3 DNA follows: TGCGCCAGCAGCCTGAACAGGGTACGAGGCTACACCTTC.

CDR3 residues: CAVEQGAGTEAFF. The CDR3 DNA reads as TGTGCCGTAGAACAGGGGGCAGGGACTGAAGCTTTCTTT. The chain employs TRBV10-3 and TRBJ1-1; TRBD1 matches at 9 bases. Trimming at V came to 11 bases and at J to 5 bases, leaving 9 bases not matched to a gene. From germline, CDR1 is ENHRY and CDR2 SYGVKD. CDR3 length equals 13 residues.

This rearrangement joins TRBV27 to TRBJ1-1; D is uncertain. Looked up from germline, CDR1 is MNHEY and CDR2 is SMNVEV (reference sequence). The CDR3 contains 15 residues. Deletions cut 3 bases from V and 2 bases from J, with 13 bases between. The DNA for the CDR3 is TGTGCCAGCAGTTTCGGGAATAAGTTAAACACTGAAGCTTTCTTT. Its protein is CASSFGNKLNTEAFF.

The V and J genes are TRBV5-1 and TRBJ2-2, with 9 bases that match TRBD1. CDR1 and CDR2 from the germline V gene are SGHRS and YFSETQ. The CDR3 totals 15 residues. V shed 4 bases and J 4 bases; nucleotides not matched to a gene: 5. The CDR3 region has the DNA TGCGCCAGCAGCCCACTGACAGGGGGCACCGGGGAGCTGTTTTTT. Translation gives CASSPLTGGTGELFF.

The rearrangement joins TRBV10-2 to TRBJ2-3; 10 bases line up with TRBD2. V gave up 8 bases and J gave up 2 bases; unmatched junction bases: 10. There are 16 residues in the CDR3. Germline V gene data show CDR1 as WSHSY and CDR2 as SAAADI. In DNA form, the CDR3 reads TGCGCCAGCCAAGCCTCCGGACTAGCGGCCACAGATACGCAGTATTTT. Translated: CASQASGLAATDTQYF.

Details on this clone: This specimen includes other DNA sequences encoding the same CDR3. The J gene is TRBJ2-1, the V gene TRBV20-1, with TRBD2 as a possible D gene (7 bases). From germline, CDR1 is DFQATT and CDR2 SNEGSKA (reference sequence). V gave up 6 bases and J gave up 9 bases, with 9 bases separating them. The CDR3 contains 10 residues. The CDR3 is CSAAGAEQFF. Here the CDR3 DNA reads TGCAGTGCGGCGGGGGCTGAGCAGTTCTTC.

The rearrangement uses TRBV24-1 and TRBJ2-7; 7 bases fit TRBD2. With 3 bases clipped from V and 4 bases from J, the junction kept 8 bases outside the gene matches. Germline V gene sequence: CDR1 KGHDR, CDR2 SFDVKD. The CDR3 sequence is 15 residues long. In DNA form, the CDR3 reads TGTGCCACCAGTGATGTAGGGGAGGGCCAATACGAGCAGTACTTC. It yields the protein CATSDVGEGQYEQYF.